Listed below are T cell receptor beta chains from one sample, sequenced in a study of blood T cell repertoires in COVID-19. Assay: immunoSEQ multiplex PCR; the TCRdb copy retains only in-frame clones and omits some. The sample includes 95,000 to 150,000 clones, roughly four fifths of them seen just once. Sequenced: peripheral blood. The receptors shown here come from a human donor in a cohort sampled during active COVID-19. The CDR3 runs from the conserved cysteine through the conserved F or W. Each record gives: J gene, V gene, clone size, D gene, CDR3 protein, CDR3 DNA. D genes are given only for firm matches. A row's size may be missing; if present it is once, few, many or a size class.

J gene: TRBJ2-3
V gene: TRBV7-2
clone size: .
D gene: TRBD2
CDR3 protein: CASSLRASGDPSSTDTQYF
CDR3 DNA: TGTGCCAGCAGCTTACGAGCTAGCGGGGACCCCTCTAGCACAGATACGCAGTATTTT

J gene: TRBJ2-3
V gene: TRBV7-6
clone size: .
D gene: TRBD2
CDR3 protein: CASSSLAGGSTDTQYF
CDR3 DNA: TGTGCCAGCAGCTCACTAGCGGGGGGCTCCACAGATACGCAGTATTTT

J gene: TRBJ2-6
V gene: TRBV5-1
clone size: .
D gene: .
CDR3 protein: CASSLAGPTSGANVLTF
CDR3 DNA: TGCGCCAGCAGTCTGGCGGGGCCCACCTCTGGGGCCAACGTCCTGACTTTC

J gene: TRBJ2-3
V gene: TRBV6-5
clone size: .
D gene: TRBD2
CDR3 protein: CASSYSGGGAFDTQYF
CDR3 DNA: TGTGCCAGCAGTTACTCGGGCGGGGGGGCTTTCGATACGCAGTATTTT

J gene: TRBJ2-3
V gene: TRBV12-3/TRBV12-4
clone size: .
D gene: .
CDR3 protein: CASTNLVTDTQYF
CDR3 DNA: TGTGCCAGCACGAACCTAGTCACAGATACGCAGTATTTT

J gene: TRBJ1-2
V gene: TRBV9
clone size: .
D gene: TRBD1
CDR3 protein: CASSLQTGNYGYTF
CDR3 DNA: TGTGCCAGCAGCCTCCAGACAGGGAACTATGGCTACACCTTC

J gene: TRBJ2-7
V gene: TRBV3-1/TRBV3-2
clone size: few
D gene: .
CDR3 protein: CASSQEGSSYEQYF
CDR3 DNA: TGTGCCAGCAGCCAAGAGGGCAGCTCCTACGAGCAGTACTTC

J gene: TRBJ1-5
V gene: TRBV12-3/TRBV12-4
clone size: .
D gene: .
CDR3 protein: CASSLVGEDSQHF
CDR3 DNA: TGTGCCAGCAGTTTAGTCGGTGAAGATTCCCAGCATTTT

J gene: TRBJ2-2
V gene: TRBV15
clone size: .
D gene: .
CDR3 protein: CATSRDSGTGELFF
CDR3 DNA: TGTGCCACCAGCAGAGATTCCGGCACCGGGGAGCTGTTTTTT

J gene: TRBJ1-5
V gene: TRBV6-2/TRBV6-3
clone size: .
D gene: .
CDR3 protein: CASSPGGLNVYSNQPQHF
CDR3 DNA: TGTGCCAGCAGCCCGGGAGGGTTAAATGTTTATAGCAATCAGCCCCAGCATTTT

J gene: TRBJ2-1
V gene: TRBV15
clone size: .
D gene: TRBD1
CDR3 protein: CATSRPGQARGEQFF
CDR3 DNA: TGTGCCACCAGCAGACCGGGACAGGCCAGAGGGGAGCAGTTCTTC

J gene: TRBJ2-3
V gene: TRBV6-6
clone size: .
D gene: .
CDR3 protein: CASSPTSTTDTQYF
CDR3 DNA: TGTGCCAGCAGCCCAACGTCTACCACAGATACGCAGTATTTT

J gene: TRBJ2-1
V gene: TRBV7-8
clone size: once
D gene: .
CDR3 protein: CASSRRDFFPADEQFF
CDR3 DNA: TGTGCCAGCAGCCGGCGGGACTTTTTCCCCGCGGATGAGCAGTTCTTC

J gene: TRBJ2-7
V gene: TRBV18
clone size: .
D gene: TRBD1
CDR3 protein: CASSPSGQVYEQYF
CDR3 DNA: TGTGCCAGCTCACCATCGGGACAGGTCTACGAGCAGTACTTC

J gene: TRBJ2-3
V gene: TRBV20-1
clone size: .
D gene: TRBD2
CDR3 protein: CSASSSGTSPWTDTQYF
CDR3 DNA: TGCAGTGCTAGTTCTTCCGGGACTAGCCCCTGGACAGATACGCAGTATTTT

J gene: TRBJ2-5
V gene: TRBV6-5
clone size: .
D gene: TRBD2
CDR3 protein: CASSLAGGRQETQYF
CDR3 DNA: TGTGCCAGCAGTCTAGCGGGGGGGAGACAAGAGACCCAGTACTTC

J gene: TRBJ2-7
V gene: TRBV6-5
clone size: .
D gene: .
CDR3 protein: CASSYSYRAHYEQYF
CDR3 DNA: TGTGCCAGCAGTTACTCGTACAGGGCTCACTACGAGCAGTACTTC

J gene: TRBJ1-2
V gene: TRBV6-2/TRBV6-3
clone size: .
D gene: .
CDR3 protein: CASSYSGSGTAGYTF
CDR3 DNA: TGTGCCAGCAGTTATTCAGGGAGCGGGACGGCTGGCTACACCTTC

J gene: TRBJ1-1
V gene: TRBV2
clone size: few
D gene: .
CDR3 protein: CASNGERNTEAFF
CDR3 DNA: TGTGCCAGCAACGGGGAGAGAAACACTGAAGCTTTCTTT

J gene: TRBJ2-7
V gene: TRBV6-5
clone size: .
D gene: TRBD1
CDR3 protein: CASSYSRDSYEQYF
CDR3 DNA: TGTGCCAGCAGTTACTCGAGGGACAGCTACGAGCAGTACTTC

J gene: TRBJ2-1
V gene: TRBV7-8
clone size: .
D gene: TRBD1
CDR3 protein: CATQSQGARGTGQFF
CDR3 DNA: TGTGCCACTCAATCACAGGGGGCCAGGGGGACTGGGCAGTTCTTC

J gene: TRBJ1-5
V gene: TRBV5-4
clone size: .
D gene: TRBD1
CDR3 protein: CASSLHPGGQPQHF
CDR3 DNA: TGTGCCAGCAGCTTGCACCCAGGGGGTCAGCCCCAGCATTTT

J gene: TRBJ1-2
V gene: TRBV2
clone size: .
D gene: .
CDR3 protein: CASSAQGKDYGYTF
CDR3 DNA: TGTGCCAGCAGTGCCCAGGGGAAGGACTATGGCTACACCTTC

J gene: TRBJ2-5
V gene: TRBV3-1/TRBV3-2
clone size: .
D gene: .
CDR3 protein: CASSQQAQPQETQYF
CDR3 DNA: TGTGCCAGCAGCCAGCAGGCGCAGCCCCAAGAGACCCAGTACTTC

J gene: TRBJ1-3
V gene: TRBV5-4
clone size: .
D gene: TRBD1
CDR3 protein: CASSLGTGGRNTIYF
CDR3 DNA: TGTGCCAGCAGCTTAGGGACAGGGGGGAGGAACACCATATATTTT

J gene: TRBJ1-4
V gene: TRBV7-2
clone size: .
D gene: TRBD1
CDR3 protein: CASSLSQQGNEKLFF
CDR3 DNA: TGTGCCAGCAGCTTATCTCAACAGGGGAATGAAAAACTGTTTTTT

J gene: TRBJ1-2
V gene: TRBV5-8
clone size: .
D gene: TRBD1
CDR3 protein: CASSWDRERGGYTF
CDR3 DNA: TGTGCCAGCAGCTGGGACAGGGAACGCGGTGGCTACACCTTC

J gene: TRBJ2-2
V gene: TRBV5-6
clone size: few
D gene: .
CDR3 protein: CASRTENTGELFF
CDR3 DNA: TGTGCCAGCAGGACAGAAAACACCGGGGAGCTGTTTTTT

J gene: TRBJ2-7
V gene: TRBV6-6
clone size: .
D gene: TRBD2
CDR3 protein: CASSYSGGREQYF
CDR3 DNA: TGTGCCAGCAGTTACTCGGGGGGGAGAGAGCAGTACTTC

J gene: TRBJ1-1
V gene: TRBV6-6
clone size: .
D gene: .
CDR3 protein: CASSLQTGTSEAFF
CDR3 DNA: TGTGCCAGCTCATTGCAGACGGGAACAAGTGAAGCTTTCTTT

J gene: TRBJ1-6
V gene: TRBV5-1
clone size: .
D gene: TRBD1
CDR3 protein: CASSLAGQGRSPLHF
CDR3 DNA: TGCGCCAGCAGCTTGGCGGGACAGGGCAGGTCACCCCTCCACTTT

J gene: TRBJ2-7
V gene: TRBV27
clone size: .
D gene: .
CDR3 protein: CASSLRGGPYEQYF
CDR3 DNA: TGTGCCAGCAGTTTAAGAGGAGGCCCCTACGAGCAGTACTTC

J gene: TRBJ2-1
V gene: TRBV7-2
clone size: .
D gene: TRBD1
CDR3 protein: CASSPTGTGEYEQFF
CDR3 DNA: TGTGCCAGCAGCCCCACGGGGACAGGGGAATATGAGCAGTTCTTC

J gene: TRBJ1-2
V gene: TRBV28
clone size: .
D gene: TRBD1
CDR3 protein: CASWDRANYGYTF
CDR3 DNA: TGTGCCAGCTGGGACAGGGCGAACTATGGCTACACCTTC

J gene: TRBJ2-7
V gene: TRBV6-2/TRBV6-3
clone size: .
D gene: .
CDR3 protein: CASSPSGLIYEQYF
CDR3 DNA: TGTGCCAGCAGCCCCTCGGGACTCATCTACGAGCAGTACTTC

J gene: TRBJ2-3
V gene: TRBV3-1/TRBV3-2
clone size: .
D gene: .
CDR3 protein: CASSPRVRADTQYF
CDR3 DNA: TGTGCCAGCAGCCCCCGGGTCCGGGCAGATACGCAGTATTTT

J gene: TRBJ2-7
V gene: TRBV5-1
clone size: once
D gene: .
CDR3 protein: CASSLGGGGLYEQYF
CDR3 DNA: TGCGCCAGCAGCTTGGGGGGCGGAGGGCTCTACGAGCAGTACTTC

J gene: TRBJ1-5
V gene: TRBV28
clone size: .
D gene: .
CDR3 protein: CASSWNPRQEKHF
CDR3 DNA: TGTGCCAGCAGTTGGAACCCCAGACAGGAAAAGCATTTT

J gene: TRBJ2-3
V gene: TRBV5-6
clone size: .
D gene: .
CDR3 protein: CASSSRTAPTDTQYF
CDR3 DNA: TGTGCCAGCAGCTCAAGGACAGCTCCCACAGATACGCAGTATTTT

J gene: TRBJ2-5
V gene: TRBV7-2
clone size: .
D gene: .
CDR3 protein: CASSLPPLPETQYF
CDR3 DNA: TGTGCCAGCAGCTTACCCCCCCTTCCAGAGACCCAGTACTTC

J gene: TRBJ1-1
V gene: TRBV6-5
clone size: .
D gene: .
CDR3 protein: CATQGTPLSNTEAFF
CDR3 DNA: TGTGCCACCCAAGGGACTCCTCTGAGCAACACTGAAGCTTTCTTT

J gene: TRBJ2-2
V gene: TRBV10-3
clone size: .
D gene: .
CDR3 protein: CAIMGGANAGELFF
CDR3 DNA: TGTGCCATCATGGGCGGGGCCAACGCCGGGGAGCTGTTTTTT

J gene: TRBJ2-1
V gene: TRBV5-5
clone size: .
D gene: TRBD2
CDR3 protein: CASSFSGGGNEQFF
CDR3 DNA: TGTGCCAGCAGCTTTAGCGGGGGAGGCAATGAGCAGTTCTTC

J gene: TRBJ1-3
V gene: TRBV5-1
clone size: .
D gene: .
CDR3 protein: CASSFGEATGNTIYF
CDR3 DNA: TGCGCCAGCAGCTTCGGGGAGGCTACAGGAAACACCATATATTTT

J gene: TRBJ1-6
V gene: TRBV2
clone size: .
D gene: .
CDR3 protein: CASSLDSFNSPLHF
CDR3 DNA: TGTGCCAGCTCCCTGGACAGTTTTAATTCACCCCTCCACTTT

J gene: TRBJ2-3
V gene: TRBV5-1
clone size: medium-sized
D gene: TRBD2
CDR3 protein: CASSSGLAGGRSVTDTQYF
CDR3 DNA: TGCGCCAGCAGCTCTGGACTAGCGGGGGGGCGATCGGTCACAGATACGCAGTATTTT

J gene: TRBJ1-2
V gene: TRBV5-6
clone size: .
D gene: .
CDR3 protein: CASTLITGNYGYTF
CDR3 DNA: TGTGCCAGCACCCTTATTACAGGGAACTATGGCTACACCTTC

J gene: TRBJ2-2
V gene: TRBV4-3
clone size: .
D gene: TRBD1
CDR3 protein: CASSQNRGGELFF
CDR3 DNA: TGCGCCAGCAGCCAGAACAGGGGCGGGGAGCTGTTTTTT